A selection of T cell receptor beta chains follows, all from one sample in a study of blood T cell repertoires in COVID-19. Profiled with immunoSEQ multiplex PCR; TCRdb holds only in-frame clones, not every one. Found here are some 200,000 clones, around 87% of them singletons; the top ten hold around 2.6%. Sequenced input: peripheral blood. The receptors here all came from a man aged 40-55 years with active or convalescent COVID-19. Each CDR3 is given with its conserved first and last residue. D genes are given only for firm matches. Part of the rows lack a size; the others show once, few, many or a class for expanded clones.

j_call,d_call,v_call,clone_size,cdr3_nt,cdr3_aa
TRBJ1-1,TRBD1,TRBV11-2,once,TGTGCCAGCAGCCCCTACCGACAGGGTATGAACACTGAAGCTTTCTTT,CASSPYRQGMNTEAFF
TRBJ1-3,NA,TRBV4-2,once,TGTGCCAGCAGCAAAGGGGAGGCAAGCGGAAACACCATATATTTT,CASSKGEASGNTIYF
TRBJ2-2,NA,TRBV6-5,NA,TGTGCCAGCAGTCGGGGGGCCTTAGGTACCGGGGAGCTGTTTTTT,CASSRGALGTGELFF
TRBJ1-1,NA,TRBV30,NA,TGTGCCGGAGGGCGGGGGTCGGCTGAAGCTTTCTTT,CAGGRGSAEAFF
TRBJ1-1,NA,TRBV10-3,NA,TGTGCCGCCGGCACGCAGGGTAACACTGAAGCTTTCTTT,CAAGTQGNTEAFF
TRBJ2-5,TRBD2,TRBV4-2,NA,TGTGCCAGCAGCCAAGATGCTGAGGAACTAGCGGGGGGTTCCGTGGAGACCCAGTACTTC,CASSQDAEELAGGSVETQYF
TRBJ1-1,NA,TRBV6-5,once,TGTGCCAGCAGCTCCAGGGTTGCTGAAGCTTTCTTT,CASSSRVAEAFF
TRBJ2-1,TRBD1,TRBV7-3,NA,TGTGCCGGCAGCCAGGACAGGGCGTACAATGAGCAGTTCTTC,CAGSQDRAYNEQFF
TRBJ1-2,NA,TRBV6-6,NA,TGTGCCAGCAGTTACTCGAGGGATGGCTACACCTTC,CASSYSRDGYTF
TRBJ1-5,NA,TRBV2,NA,TGTGCCAGCAGCGTAACAGGGAGCAATCAGCCCCAGCATTTT,CASSVTGSNQPQHF
TRBJ1-2,TRBD1,TRBV15,NA,TGTGCCACCAGCAAACAGGGGAACTATGGCTACACCTTC,CATSKQGNYGYTF
TRBJ2-3,TRBD1,TRBV30,NA,TGTGCCTGGACTCAGGGGGCCTGGACAGATACGCAGTATTTT,CAWTQGAWTDTQYF
TRBJ2-3,TRBD1,TRBV6-6,NA,TGTGCCAGCAGTTCCGGACAGGGGACCACAGATACGCAGTATTTT,CASSSGQGTTDTQYF
TRBJ2-7,TRBD2,TRBV5-4,NA,TGTGCCAGCAGCACACGGGACAGCGGGGGGTACGAGCAGTACTTC,CASSTRDSGGYEQYF
TRBJ2-5,TRBD1,TRBV5-4,NA,TGTGCCAGCAGCTTGTTACAGGGGGAAAGAGAGACCCAGTACTTC,CASSLLQGERETQYF
TRBJ2-2,TRBD2,TRBV2,NA,TGTGCCAGCAGTGACCAGCGGGGGGGAGGCACCGGGGAGCTGTTTTTT,CASSDQRGGGTGELFF
TRBJ1-5,NA,TRBV5-8,NA,TGTGCCAGCAGAGAGAAGGGGAGGAATCAGCCCCAGCATTTT,CASREKGRNQPQHF
TRBJ2-7,TRBD1,TRBV3-1/TRBV3-2,once,TGTGCCAGCAGCCAAGGACAGGGGACCTACGAGCAGTACTTC,CASSQGQGTYEQYF
TRBJ1-5,NA,TRBV6-5,few,TGTGCCAGCAGCCCCGGGATAAATCAGCCCCAGCATTTT,CASSPGINQPQHF
TRBJ1-2,NA,TRBV7-6,NA,TGTGCCAGCAGCTCCGGTGCAGATTTCATGCGGGGCTACACCTTC,CASSSGADFMRGYTF
TRBJ1-1,NA,TRBV30,NA,TGTGCCTGGGGATCAGGGTTCTCCACTGAAGCTTTCTTT,CAWGSGFSTEAFF
TRBJ2-5,TRBD2,TRBV10-3,NA,TGTGCCATCAGCAACGGACGGGGGGGCTGGGAGACCCAGTACTTC,CAISNGRGGWETQYF
TRBJ1-5,NA,TRBV6-2/TRBV6-3,few,TGTGCCAGCAGCAAGGAGTTCCGGCCCCAGCATTTT,CASSKEFRPQHF
TRBJ2-4,NA,TRBV5-1,NA,TGCGCCAGCAGCTTGGGAGGGGGACCAGCCAAAAACATTCAGTACTTC,CASSLGGGPAKNIQYF
TRBJ2-5,TRBD2,TRBV5-4,once,TGTGCCAGCAGCTCGGTTGCCGGGACTAGAGGGGAGACCCAGTACTTC,CASSSVAGTRGETQYF
TRBJ1-5,NA,TRBV3-1/TRBV3-2,NA,TGTGCCAGCAGCCAAAGTATCGGGAGCAATCAGCCCCAGCATTTT,CASSQSIGSNQPQHF
TRBJ1-1,NA,TRBV18,NA,TGTGCCAGCTCACCAAGGACGGACAGACCTGAAGCTTTCTTT,CASSPRTDRPEAFF
TRBJ1-5,NA,TRBV7-8,NA,TGTGCCAGCAGCTTAGGCAACCTTGGCCAGCCCCAGCATTTT,CASSLGNLGQPQHF
TRBJ1-1,NA,TRBV27,NA,TGTGCCAGCAGTTTGGGACTTTACACTGAAGCTTTCTTT,CASSLGLYTEAFF
TRBJ2-5,NA,TRBV6-2/TRBV6-3,NA,TGTGCCAGCAGCCCGGGACTGGGGGAGACCCAGTACTTC,CASSPGLGETQYF
TRBJ2-7,NA,TRBV9,NA,TGTGCCAGCAGCGTAGGATCCCTAAACGAGCAGTACTTC,CASSVGSLNEQYF
TRBJ1-5,TRBD1,TRBV6-5,NA,TGTGCCAGCAGCAGACAGGGAAATCAGCCCCAGCATTTT,CASSRQGNQPQHF
TRBJ2-7,NA,TRBV28,NA,TGTGCCAGCCAAGGGGAACCGACTTTATCCTACGAGCAGTACTTC,CASQGEPTLSYEQYF
TRBJ2-5,TRBD1,TRBV19,NA,TGTGCCAGTAGTCCACAGGGGGCAGGGGAGACCCAGTACTTC,CASSPQGAGETQYF
TRBJ1-5,NA,TRBV11-2,once,TGTGCCAGCAGCCTTACAGGTTATAGCAATCAGCCCCAGCATTTT,CASSLTGYSNQPQHF
TRBJ2-2,NA,TRBV7-9,NA,TGTGCCAGCAGCCCGGGACACCCTATAATAAACACCGGGGAGCTGTTTTTT,CASSPGHPIINTGELFF
TRBJ1-2,TRBD1,TRBV10-3,once,TGTGCCATCAGTGTGACGGAGGGGGCGCTCGGCGGCTACACCTTC,CAISVTEGALGGYTF
TRBJ2-6,TRBD1,TRBV15,NA,TGTGCCACCAGCAGGGGACAGGGGGTGGCTGGGGCCAACGTCCTGACTTTC,CATSRGQGVAGANVLTF
TRBJ1-1,TRBD1,TRBV10-3,NA,TGTGCCATCAGTGGGGACAGGGGGCAGGTGAACACTGAAGCTTTCTTT,CAISGDRGQVNTEAFF
TRBJ1-1,NA,TRBV19,NA,TGTGCCAGTAGTATTCGAAAGGGGGACACTGAAGCTTTCTTT,CASSIRKGDTEAFF
TRBJ1-1,TRBD1,TRBV28,NA,TGTGCCAGCAGTTTGTCAGGGGGGAACACTGAAGCTTTCTTT,CASSLSGGNTEAFF
TRBJ1-2,NA,TRBV6-5,NA,TGTGCCAGCAGTAGAGACACCTATGGCTACACCTTC,CASSRDTYGYTF
TRBJ2-1,NA,TRBV6-5,NA,TGTGCCAGCAGGGAGAGACAGCAAGCTCCTGAGCAGTTCTTC,CASRERQQAPEQFF
TRBJ2-5,NA,TRBV9,few,TGTGCCAGCAGCGCGTTACCCCGGGACTCTCTCCCTTATGGGGCCCAGTACTTC,CASSALPRDSLPYGAQYF
TRBJ1-3,NA,TRBV6-5,NA,TGTGCCAGCAGTCTAGGGAGCTCTGGAAACACCATATATTTT,CASSLGSSGNTIYF
TRBJ1-1,NA,TRBV6-5,NA,TGTGCCAGCAGGCGCACTGAAGCTTTCTTT,CASRRTEAFF
TRBJ2-5,TRBD2,TRBV5-1,NA,TGCGCCAGCAGCTTGAGCGGGGGGGAAGAGACCCAGTACTTC,CASSLSGGEETQYF